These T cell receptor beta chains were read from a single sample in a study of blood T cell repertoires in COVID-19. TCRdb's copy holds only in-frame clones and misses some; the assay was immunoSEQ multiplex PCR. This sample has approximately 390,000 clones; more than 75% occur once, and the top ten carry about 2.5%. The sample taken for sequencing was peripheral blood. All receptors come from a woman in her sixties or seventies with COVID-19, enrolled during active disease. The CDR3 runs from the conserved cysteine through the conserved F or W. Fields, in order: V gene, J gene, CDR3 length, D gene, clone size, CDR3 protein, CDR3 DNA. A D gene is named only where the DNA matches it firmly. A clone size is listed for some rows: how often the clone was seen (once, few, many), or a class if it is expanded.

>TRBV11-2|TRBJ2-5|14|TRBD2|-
CASSTHGGAETQYF
TGTGCCAGCAGCACCCACGGGGGGGCGGAGACCCAGTACTTC
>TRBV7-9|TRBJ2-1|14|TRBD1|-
CASRGQAFPQEQFF
TGTGCCAGCAGGGGACAGGCATTCCCTCAGGAGCAGTTCTTC
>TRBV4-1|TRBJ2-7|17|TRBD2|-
CASSPRLAGGLSYEQYF
TGCGCCAGCAGCCCACGACTAGCGGGGGGCCTCTCCTACGAGCAGTACTTC
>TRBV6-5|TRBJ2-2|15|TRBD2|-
CASSPPSGGTGELFF
TGTGCCAGCAGTCCCCCTAGCGGGGGCACCGGGGAGCTGTTTTTT
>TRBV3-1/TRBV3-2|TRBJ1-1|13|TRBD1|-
CASRQRGGREAFF
TGTGCCAGCAGACAAAGAGGGGGCAGGGAAGCTTTCTTT
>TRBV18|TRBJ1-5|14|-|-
CASSIGAGPQPQHF
TGTGCCAGCTCAATCGGAGCGGGCCCTCAGCCCCAGCATTTT
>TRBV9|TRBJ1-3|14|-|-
CASDNIGSGNTIYF
TGTGCCAGCGACAACATCGGATCTGGAAACACCATATATTTT
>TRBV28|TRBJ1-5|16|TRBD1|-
CASSLTGILGNQPQHF
TGTGCCAGCAGTTTGACAGGGATATTAGGGAATCAGCCCCAGCATTTT
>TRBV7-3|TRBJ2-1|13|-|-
CASSLYANNEQFF
TGTGCCAGCAGCTTGTACGCTAACAATGAGCAGTTCTTC
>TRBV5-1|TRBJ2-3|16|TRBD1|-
CASSSIPGQGPDTQYF
TGCGCCAGCAGCTCCATACCGGGACAGGGTCCAGATACGCAGTATTTT
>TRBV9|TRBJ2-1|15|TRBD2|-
CASSGTGGPRNEQFF
TGTGCCAGCAGCGGGACGGGGGGGCCAAGGAATGAGCAGTTCTTC
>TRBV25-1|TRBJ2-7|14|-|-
CASSEEGQIYEQYF
TGTGCCAGCAGTGAAGAAGGACAGATCTACGAGCAGTACTTC
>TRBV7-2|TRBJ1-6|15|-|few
CASRIASSYNSPLHF
TGTGCCAGCAGAATTGCCAGCTCCTATAATTCACCCCTCCACTTT
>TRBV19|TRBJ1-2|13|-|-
CASSIPTDYGYTF
TGTGCCAGTAGTATACCTACAGACTATGGCTACACCTTC
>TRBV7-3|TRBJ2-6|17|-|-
CASSSVTGPSGANVLTF
TGTGCCAGCAGCTCAGTCACAGGACCCTCTGGGGCCAACGTCCTGACTTTC
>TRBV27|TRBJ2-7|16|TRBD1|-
CASRGFGQALSYEQYF
TGTGCCAGCAGGGGATTCGGACAGGCCCTATCCTACGAGCAGTACTTC
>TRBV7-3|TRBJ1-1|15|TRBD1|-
CASSNGGQVNTEAFF
TGTGCCAGCAGCAATGGGGGACAGGTGAACACTGAAGCTTTCTTT
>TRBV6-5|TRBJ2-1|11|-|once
CASTTYNEQFF
TGTGCCAGCACTACCTACAATGAGCAGTTCTTC
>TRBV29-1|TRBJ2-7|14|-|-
CSVASRTAFYEQYF
TGCAGCGTAGCAAGTCGGACAGCTTTCTACGAGCAGTACTTC
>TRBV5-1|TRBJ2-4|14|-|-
CASSLGSGLDIQYF
TGCGCCAGCAGCCTGGGATCCGGGTTGGACATTCAGTACTTC
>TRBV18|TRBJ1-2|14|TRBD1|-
CASSPDREFYGYTF
TGTGCCAGCTCACCCGACAGGGAATTCTATGGCTACACCTTC
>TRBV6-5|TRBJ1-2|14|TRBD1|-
CASRVLTGTGTYTF
TGTGCCAGCAGAGTATTAACCGGGACAGGGACCTACACCTTC
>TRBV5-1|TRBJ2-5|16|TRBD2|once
CASTMGRGDHQETQYF
TGCGCCAGCACTATGGGACGGGGGGATCACCAAGAGACCCAGTACTTC
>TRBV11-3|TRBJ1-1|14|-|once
CASSLGGRNTEAFF
TGTGCCAGCTCCCTGGGGGGGCGGAACACTGAAGCTTTCTTT
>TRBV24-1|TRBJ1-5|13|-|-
CATSDTGLQPQHF
TGTGCCACCAGTGACACAGGGTTGCAGCCCCAGCATTTT
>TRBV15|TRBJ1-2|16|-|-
CATSRDTLGSNYGYTF
TGTGCCACCAGCAGAGATACCCTGGGCAGCAACTATGGCTACACCTTC
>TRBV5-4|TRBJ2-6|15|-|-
CASSPGLSGANVLTF
TGTGCCAGCAGCCCAGGGCTCTCTGGGGCCAACGTCCTGACTTTC